This T cell receptor (beta chain) originates from a study of shared clonotypes between healthy human individuals. On the study more broadly: In total, the donors were a couple of women and a few men aged 18 to 49. A donor's plate count was three for CD4 naive and three for CD4 memory; CD8 naive had two and CD8 memory one.

Regarding this clone: Antigen: not known.

Per the study methods: ImmunoSEQ gave junction-only sequences without quality scores, so filtering differed. Only in-frame clones appear in the TCRdb table, and some are missing; sequencing was by immunoSEQ multiplex PCR. D and trimming were read from the DNA, whereas the V and J calls and clone size are those reported in that table. The repertoire holds a few million clones, with about nine tenths as singletons. Study-wide points: It was only blood that was sampled, and tissue repertoires likely differ.

The CDR3 has 18 residues. J lost 4 bases, V lost 1 base, and 11 bases had no gene match. The germline V gene has CDR1 SGHTA and CDR2 FQGNSA. Source material: naive CD4+ T cells from PBMCs. Subset defined: CD45RA+ positively selected. The chain recombines TRBV7-2 with TRBJ2-1; 9 bases line up with TRBD2. This clonotype was sampled from a man aged 18 to 30 in good health. Some clones in this sample may be carry-over from other donors' samples. CDR3 sequence: CASSLGRGTSGLYNEQFF. The CDR3 nucleotides are TGTGCCAGCAGCTTAGGGAGGGGTACTAGCGGGCTATACAATGAGCAGTTCTTC. The variable domain in full, with the rest retrieved from reference TRBV7-2 and TRBJ2-1, is GAGVSQSPSNKVTEKGKDVELRCDPISGHTALYWYRQSLGQGLEFLIYFQGNSAPDKSGLPSDRFSAERTGGSVSTLTIQRTQQEDSAVYLCASSLGRGTSGLYNEQFFGPGTRLTVL.